This record concerns one T cell receptor (beta chain) sequence. The antigen is not known. Trimming left V 4 bases short and J 3 bases short, with 13 bases between. CDR3 length: 15 residues. In germline, CDR1 is SGHVS, CDR2 FNYEAQ. This sample was included in a study of cytomegalovirus exposure and HLA in healthy donors. Overall study findings and caveats: Listed as cytomegalovirus-associated were 150 to 200 TCR beta chains. The CMV antigen specificity of a few CMV-associated chains was confirmed through in vitro analysis. It was reported that the classifier diagnosed cytomegalovirus status with high specificity and sensitivity in both the original and validation cohorts.

Repertoires were generated with immunoSEQ multiplex PCR, while TCRdb's copy carries only in-frame clones and drops some. Among hundreds of thousands of clones listed, approximately 88% were seen once. The sample comprised PBMCs. The gene calls are TRBV7-6 and TRBJ1-5, with D possibly being TRBD1 (5 bases). This receptor was taken from a woman aged 25 to 39 in good health and CMV-seropositive. CDR3 sequence: CASSWMKGPNQPQHF. CDR3 nucleotide sequence: TGTGCCAGCAGCTGGATGAAGGGGCCCAATCAGCCCCAGCATTTT.